This TCR beta chain was recovered during a study of beta chain features in type 1 diabetes. Per the germline V gene, CDR1 is MNHEY and CDR2 is SVGAGI. V shed 2 bases and J shed 3 bases, with 11 bases lying between them. The CDR3 spans 15 residues. Details on this clone: Its antigen is still unknown.

The authors reverse transcribed all of the isolated RNA, so sequencing captured expressed TCRB transcripts. Data came from immunoSEQ multiplex PCR; TCRdb stores just in-frame clones and leaves some out. The profile shows 600,000 to 650,000 clones, around 16% of them singletons. Findings and limits, study-wide: Fewer insertions but more deletions were seen at VDJ junctions in type 1 diabetes patients.

The chain links TRBV6-5 to TRBJ2-1, with a weak D call TRBD2 (6 bases). The clonotype comes from a man aged 18 to 29 in good health. Input material: naive CD4+ T cells from blood. CDR3 sequence (DNA): TGTGCCAGCAGTTACAGGCAAGCGGGCTACAATGAGCAGTTCTTC. This gives the protein CASSYRQAGYNEQFF.